This is a list of T cell receptor beta chains from one sample in a study of control samples from healthy donors and cancer patients. Only in-frame clones appear in the TCRdb table, and some are missing; sequencing was by immunoSEQ multiplex PCR. Of a few hundred thousand clones in the sample, approximately 92% were seen once. Sequencing was performed on PBMCs. The origin of the receptors is a man aged 40-55 years with head and neck cancer. The CDR3 runs from the conserved cysteine through the conserved F or W. Not all rows give a size; the values are once, few, many and, for expanded clones, a class.

>TRBV28|-|TRBJ1-5
CASRATVAQHF
>TRBV5-5|-|TRBJ1-5
CASSATGQGNQPQHF
>TRBV19|few|TRBJ1-4
CASSSDRAPNEKLFF
>TRBV7-9|-|TRBJ1-1
CASSLANRDTEAFF
>TRBV6-1|-|TRBJ1-4
CASSVSRQGANEKLFF
>TRBV5-1|-|TRBJ2-3
CASGAFGPPDTQYF
>TRBV19|-|TRBJ2-5
CASSNGAGDQETQYF
>TRBV6-5|-|TRBJ2-7
CASGTQGTYEQYF
>TRBV29-1|-|TRBJ2-2
CSVDKGNTGELFF
>TRBV11-2|once|TRBJ2-3
CASSLNSPLAGGTDTQYF
>TRBV5-1|-|TRBJ1-1
CASSRTGMNTEAFF
>TRBV5-1|-|TRBJ1-4
CASSRDNSNEKLFF
>TRBV25-1|-|TRBJ1-4
CASSAQGLGNEKLFF
>TRBV4-1|-|TRBJ1-5
CASSQVVGSNQPQHF
>TRBV11-3|-|TRBJ2-2
CASSLQPDTGELFF
>TRBV24-1|-|TRBJ2-7
CATRALGTASYEQYF
>TRBV10-3|-|TRBJ2-3
CAISEGGAGTDTQYF
>TRBV24-1|once|TRBJ1-1
CATSDLGTGEAFF
>TRBV25-1|-|TRBJ2-7
CASSEAAGGPSEQYF
>TRBV3-1/TRBV3-2|-|TRBJ1-4
CASSHQQDRGPEKLFF
>TRBV19|once|TRBJ2-2
CASTITGGAPGTGELFF
>TRBV10-3|-|TRBJ2-7
CAISESGRDRFYEQYF
>TRBV5-8|-|TRBJ1-5
CASSLGRSNQPQHF
>TRBV4-2|-|TRBJ2-3
CASSPLAGLADTQYF
>TRBV18|-|TRBJ2-7
CASSPGTGSHEQYF
>TRBV28|-|TRBJ1-4
CASSRSGTQPTNEKLFF
>TRBV10-2|-|TRBJ2-2
CASSGGLGGELFF
>TRBV12-3/TRBV12-4|-|TRBJ2-4
CASSLVGQQFLNF
>TRBV20-1|-|TRBJ1-5
CSASRRPNQPQHF
>TRBV2|-|TRBJ1-2
CASSGPPGQGNGYTF
>TRBV18|-|TRBJ2-3
CASSLNRESTDTQYF
>TRBV20-1|-|TRBJ2-7
CSASAVQGGSYEQYF
>TRBV13|-|TRBJ1-1
CASSLGSPGTGAFF
>TRBV19|-|TRBJ1-5
CASSIGQYLSNQPQHF
>TRBV19|-|TRBJ1-4
CASSTGGLANEKLFF
>TRBV4-3|-|TRBJ2-3
CASSQDTERETSTDTQYF
>TRBV6-2/TRBV6-3|-|TRBJ2-7
CASSPGQGPEQYF
>TRBV30|-|TRBJ1-6
CAWSRPYHLTINSPLHF
>TRBV29-1|-|TRBJ2-1
CSVEDKGAYNEQFF
>TRBV14|-|TRBJ2-5
CASSLGGLPQETQYF
>TRBV25-1|-|TRBJ2-2
CASSADTGETGELFF
>TRBV18|-|TRBJ2-5
CASSPPAGEETQYF
>TRBV7-9|once|TRBJ2-7
CASSSRGTPSEQYF
>TRBV30|-|TRBJ1-2
CAWSVGRTGYGYTF
>TRBV5-1|-|TRBJ2-2
CASSWGLGRANTGELFF
>TRBV7-9|-|TRBJ1-6
CASSSQGENSPLHF
>TRBV9|once|TRBJ2-2
CASSPYTITGELFF
>TRBV5-1|-|TRBJ2-7
CASSFGLGSYEQYF
>TRBV15|-|TRBJ2-2
CATAGDRGLFTGELFF
>TRBV2|-|TRBJ2-2
CASSPPGLAGATNTGELFF
>TRBV5-4|few|TRBJ1-4
CASSYDRINEKLFF
>TRBV5-1|-|TRBJ1-2
CASSLSGPYGYTF
>TRBV24-1|-|TRBJ2-5
CATSDRGYQETQYF
>TRBV27|-|TRBJ2-1
CASSRSVNRVYNEQFF
>TRBV27|-|TRBJ1-1
CASSRVAGGVYTEAFF